This is a list of T cell receptor beta chains from one sample in a study of T cells in Graves' hyperthyroidism and ophthalmopathy. TCRdb called the multiplex PCR reads again in MiXCR, with one record for every CDR3 protein. The table lists roughly 740,000 distinct CDR3 sequences, 15% to 20% of them singletons. Material for sequencing was blood. The receptors were sampled from a man between 18 and 35 years old with Graves' hyperthyroidism. CDR3s include the opening cysteine and the closing phenylalanine or tryptophan. Each record gives: V gene, clone size, J gene, D gene, CDR3 protein, CDR3 DNA. The D gene is left open where the match is weak. Clone size is shown for a subset of rows, as once, few, many or a class of expanded clone.

>TRBV5-4|NA|TRBJ2-3|TRBD2
CASSLSGRRGRSTDTQYF
TGTGCCAGCAGCTTGAGCGGGAGACGGGGGCGCAGCACAGATACGCAGTATTTT
>TRBV7-9|few|TRBJ1-4|NA
CASSLAVQGLYEKLFF
TGTGCCAGCAGCTTAGCGGTCCAGGGGCTCTATGAAAAACTGTTTTTT
>TRBV20-1|many|TRBJ2-7|NA
CSARDQGQGGYEQYF
TGCAGTGCTAGAGATCAAGGTCAGGGGGGATACGAGCAGTACTTC
>TRBV28|many|TRBJ2-3|TRBD1
CASSLTGMYDTQYF
TGTGCCAGCAGTTTGACAGGGATGTACGATACGCAGTATTTT
>TRBV5-1|NA|TRBJ2-7|TRBD2
CASSGPGLATYEQYF
TGCGCCAGCAGCGGCCCGGGACTAGCCACCTACGAGCAGTACTTC
>TRBV11-2|NA|TRBJ2-1|TRBD2
CASSLGYRRPGYGLAGEDEQFF
TGTGCCAGCAGCTTAGGTTACCGGAGACCAGGATACGGACTAGCGGGAGAGGATGAGCAGTTCTTC
>TRBV20-1|NA|TRBJ2-7|TRBD1
CSVTKQGYEQYF
TGCAGTGTTACTAAACAGGGGTACGAGCAGTACTTC
>TRBV2|many|TRBJ1-1|NA
CASAPGQYTEAFF
TGTGCCTCTGCGCCGGGGCAGTACACTGAAGCTTTCTTT
>TRBV3-1|many|TRBJ2-3|TRBD1
CASSTRDRDPDTQYF
TGTGCCAGCAGCACCCGGGACAGGGATCCAGATACGCAGTATTTT
>TRBV7-2|NA|TRBJ2-1|NA
CASSVPGTHNEQFF
TGTGCCAGCAGCGTACCCGGGACTCACAATGAGCAGTTCTTC
>TRBV10-3|NA|TRBJ1-6|NA
CAISESAGPKFHSPLHF
TGTGCCATCAGTGAGTCGGCAGGTCCGAAGTTTCATTCACCCCTCCACTTT